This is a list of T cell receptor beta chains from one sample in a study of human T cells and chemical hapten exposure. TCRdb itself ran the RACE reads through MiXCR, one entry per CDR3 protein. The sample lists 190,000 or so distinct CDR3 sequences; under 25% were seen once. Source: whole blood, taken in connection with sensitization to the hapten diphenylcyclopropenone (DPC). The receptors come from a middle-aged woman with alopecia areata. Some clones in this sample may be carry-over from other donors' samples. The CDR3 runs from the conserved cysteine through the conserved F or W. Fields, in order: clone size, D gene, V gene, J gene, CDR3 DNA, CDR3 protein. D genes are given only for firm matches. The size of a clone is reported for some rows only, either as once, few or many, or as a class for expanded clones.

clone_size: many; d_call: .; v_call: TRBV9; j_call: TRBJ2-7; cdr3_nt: TGTGCCAGCAGCCCAGGACCCTCCTACGAGCAGTACTTC; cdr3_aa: CASSPGPSYEQYF
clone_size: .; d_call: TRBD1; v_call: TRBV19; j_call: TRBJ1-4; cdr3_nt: TGTGCCAGTACTCCGGGACAGAGTAATGAAAAACTGTTTTTT; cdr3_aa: CASTPGQSNEKLFF
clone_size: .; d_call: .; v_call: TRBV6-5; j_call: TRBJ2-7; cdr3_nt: TGTGCCAGCAGTATAGGGGGACTTTACGAGCAGTACTTC; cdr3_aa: CASSIGGLYEQYF
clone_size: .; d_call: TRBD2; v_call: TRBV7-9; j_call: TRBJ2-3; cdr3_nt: TGTGCCAGCAGGGAAAGCGGGACCACAGATACGCAGTATTTT; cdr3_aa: CASRESGTTDTQYF
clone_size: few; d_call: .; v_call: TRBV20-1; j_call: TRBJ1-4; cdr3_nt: TGCAGTGCTGTCGGGAGTAATGAAAAACTGTTTTTT; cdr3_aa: CSAVGSNEKLFF
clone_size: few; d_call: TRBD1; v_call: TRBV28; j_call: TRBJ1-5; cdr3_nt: TGTGCCAGCAGTTTAGGGGACAGGGGCAATCAGCCCCAGCATTTT; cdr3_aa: CASSLGDRGNQPQHF
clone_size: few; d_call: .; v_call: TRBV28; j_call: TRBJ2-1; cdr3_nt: TGTGCCAGCAGTTCCGGGATTTACAATGAGCAGTTCTTC; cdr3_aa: CASSSGIYNEQFF
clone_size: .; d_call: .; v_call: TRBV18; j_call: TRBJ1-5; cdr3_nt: TGTGCCAGCTCACCCTTTGGGTTTATGAGCAATCAGCCCCAGCATTTT; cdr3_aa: CASSPFGFMSNQPQHF
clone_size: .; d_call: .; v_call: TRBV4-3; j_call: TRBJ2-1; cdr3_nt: TGCGCCAGCAGCCAAGACTGGGGGATTTCCTACAATGAGCAGTTCTTC; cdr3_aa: CASSQDWGISYNEQFF
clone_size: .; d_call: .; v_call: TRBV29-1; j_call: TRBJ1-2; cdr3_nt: TGCAGCGTTGAAGATCGAGGGATTGGCTACACCTTC; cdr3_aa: CSVEDRGIGYTF
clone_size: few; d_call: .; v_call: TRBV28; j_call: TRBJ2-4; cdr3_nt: TGTGCCAGCAGGCCAGGTGGCGCCAAAAACATTCAGTACTTC; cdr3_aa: CASRPGGAKNIQYF
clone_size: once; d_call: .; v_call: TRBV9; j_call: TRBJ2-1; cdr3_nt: TGTGCCAGCAGCGTAGCTTTTATTAGCGGAGACTCCTACAATGAGCAGTTCTTC; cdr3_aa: CASSVAFISGDSYNEQFF
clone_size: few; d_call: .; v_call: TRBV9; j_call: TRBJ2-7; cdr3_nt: TGTGCCAGCAGCGTAGGACACTCCTACGAGCAGTACTTC; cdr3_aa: CASSVGHSYEQYF
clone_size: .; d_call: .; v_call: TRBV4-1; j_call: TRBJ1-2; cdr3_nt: TGCGCCAGCAGGTCCGGGACCCAATATGGCTACACCTTC; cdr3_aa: CASRSGTQYGYTF